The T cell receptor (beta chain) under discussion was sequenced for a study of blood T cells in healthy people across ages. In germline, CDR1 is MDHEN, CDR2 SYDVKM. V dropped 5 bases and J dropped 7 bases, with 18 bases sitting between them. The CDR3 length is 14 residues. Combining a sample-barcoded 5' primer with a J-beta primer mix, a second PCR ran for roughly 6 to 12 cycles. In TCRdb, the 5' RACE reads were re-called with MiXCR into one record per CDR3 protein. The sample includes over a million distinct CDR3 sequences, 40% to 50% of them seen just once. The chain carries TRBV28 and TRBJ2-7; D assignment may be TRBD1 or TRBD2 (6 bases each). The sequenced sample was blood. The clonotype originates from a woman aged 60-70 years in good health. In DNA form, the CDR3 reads TGTGCCAGCAGTCTTTACACTCAAGGGGGGGAGCAGTACTTC. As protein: CASSLYTQGGEQYF. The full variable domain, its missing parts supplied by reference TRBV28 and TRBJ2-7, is DVKVTQSSRYLVKRTGEKVFLECVQDMDHENMFWYRQDPGLGLRLIYFSYDVKMKEKGDIPEGYSVSREKKERFSLILESASTNQTSMYLCASSLYTQGGEQYFGPGTRLTVT.